These 31 T cell receptor beta chains were sequenced from one sample in a study of T cell clones after liver transplantation (dated by TCRdb to between 2018 and 2021). Library preparation was by the immunoSEQ multiplex PCR assay. TCRdb's version of the immuneACCESS table is confined to in-frame rearrangements and falls short of the full clone set. An unresolved V gene accounts for under half of the shortfall where checked; the remainder is of unknown origin. This sample lists some 75,000 clones; roughly 80% were detected once. The top ten clones comprise about 0.6% of the sample. What the time point label conveys for this sample: pre-transplant. The specimen comprised CD4+ T cells from blood, sampled before liver transplant. These receptors were obtained from a human donor who received a liver transplant.

The chain employs TRBV29-1 and TRBJ1-1; a weak D match, TRBD1 (5 bases). The CDR3 consists of 13 residues. CDR1 and CDR2 from the germline V gene are SQVTM and ANQGSEA. The V gene lost 3 bases and the J gene lost 4 bases, with 12 bases spanning the gap. The CDR3 is CSVERREGTEAFF. In DNA, the CDR3 is TGCAGCGTTGAGCGCAGGGAGGGCACTGAAGCTTTCTTT.

This rearrangement joins TRBV30 to TRBJ2-1; tentatively, D is TRBD2 (8 bases). CDR1 and CDR2 from the germline V gene are GTSNPN and SVGIG (reference sequence). Trimming left V 0 bases short and J 15 bases short, with 15 bases between. The CDR3 is 12 residues long. CDR3 amino acids: CAWSVQGTSPFF. The CDR3 DNA follows: TGTGCCTGGAGTGTACAGGGGACTAGTCCGTTCTTC. Together with reference TRBV30 and TRBJ2-1, the CDR3 gives the full variable domain: SQTIHQWPATLVQPVGSPLSLECTVEGTSNPNLYWYRQAAGRGLQLLFYSVGIGQISSEVPQNLSASRPQDRQFILSSKKLLLSDSGFYLCAWSVQGTSPFFGPGTRLTVL.

The V and J genes are TRBV28 and TRBJ2-5, with unresolved D. The CDR3 is made up of 14 amino acids. In germline, CDR1 is MDHEN, CDR2 SYDVKM. V dropped 3 bases and J dropped 7 bases, with 15 bases sitting between them. The CDR3 here is CASSFGKGPGTQYF. The CDR3 nucleotides are TGTGCCAGCAGTTTTGGGAAGGGCCCGGGGACCCAGTACTTC.

This clone occurred once. The V and J genes are TRBV5-6 and TRBJ1-1; D not resolved. The CDR3 sequence is 14 residues long. Trimming removed 0 bases from V and 5 bases from J, with 11 bases in between. CDR1 is SGHDT and CDR2 is YYEEEE in the germline V gene. Written as DNA, the CDR3 is TGTGCCAGCAGCTTGGGTTGGGGTAGGACTGAAGCTTTCTTT. It is translated as CASSLGWGRTEAFF.

This clone came up many times. The gene calls are TRBV18 and TRBJ2-1; D is possibly TRBD1 (5 bases). There are 12 residues in the CDR3. The V gene's germline CDR1 is KGHSH and CDR2 LQKENI. V was trimmed by 3 bases and J by 9 bases, leaving 9 bases between them. For the CDR3, the DNA is TGTGCCAGCTCACCCCCGCAGGGTGAGCAGTTCTTC. As protein: CASSPPQGEQFF.

This clone was counted once. The V call is TRBV21-1, the J call TRBJ2-3. TRBV21-1 is tagged as a pseudogene. This CDR3 has 17 amino acids. CDR3 nucleotides: TGTGCCAGCAGCAAAAAAGGGGCGTGGAGGTCTACAGATACGCAGTATTTT. Translated: CASSKKGAWRSTDTQYF.

This chain joins TRBV29-1 and TRBJ2-1; no reliable D call. This CDR3 region has 14 residues. The germline CDR1 and CDR2 sequences are SQVTM and ANQGSEA. With 1 base removed from V and 4 bases from J, the gap between germline ends came to 11 bases. DNA of the CDR3: TGCAGCGTTGAAGTTCTGCAGTTATACAATGAGCAGTTCTTC. Its protein is CSVEVLQLYNEQFF.

The CDR3 bases are TGCAGCGTTCGGGGTAGCTCCTACAATGAGCAGTTCTTC. It yields the protein CSVRGSSYNEQFF. This rearrangement joins TRBV29-1 to TRBJ2-1; perhaps TRBD2 as D (5 bases). Germline CDR1 reads SQVTM; CDR2 reads ANQGSEA. The CDR3 spans 13 residues. Trimming took 5 bases from V and 0 from J, leaving 8 bases between them.

The genes are TRBV28 and TRBJ2-3, with D uncertain. The V end was cut by 1 base, the J end by 1 base, with 15 bases between. The CDR3 spans 17 residues. Germline V gene sequence: CDR1 MDHEN, CDR2 SYDVKM. CDR3 coding DNA: TGTGCCAGCAGTTTATCCTCCTGGGCCGCGGGCACAGATACGCAGTATTTT. Translation: CASSLSSWAAGTDTQYF.

The rearrangement links TRBV10-1 to TRBJ2-1; 10 bases are shared with TRBD2. Germline V lookup: CDR1 WNHNN, CDR2 SYGVQD (reference sequence). V was clipped by 5 bases and J by 4 bases; unmatched bases: 2. This CDR3 has 14 amino acids. This CDR3 reads CASSPSGGYNEQFF. CDR3 DNA sequence: TGCGCCAGCAGTCCTAGCGGGGGATACAATGAGCAGTTCTTC.

The chain is built from TRBV28 and TRBJ2-5; 7 bases agree with TRBD2. Trimming removed 8 bases from V and 4 bases from J; junction bases left unmatched: 13. Per germline, CDR1 MDHEN and CDR2 SYDVKM. This CDR3 is 15 amino acids long. The CDR3 coding sequence is TGTGCCAGCGGCCTCCCGACTAGCTCGGGAGAGACCCAGTACTTC. Its translation is CASGLPTSSGETQYF.

The V call is TRBV2, the J call TRBJ1-1; the D gene is possibly TRBD1 (5 bases). The V end lost 7 bases, the J end lost 1 base, and 13 bases lay between the germline ends. The CDR3 is made up of 14 amino acids. Germline values: CDR1 SNHLY, CDR2 FYNNEI. This CDR3 reads CASTLDSENTEAFF. The CDR3 nucleotides are TGTGCCAGCACACTAGACAGTGAGAACACTGAAGCTTTCTTT.

This chain joins TRBV6-1 and TRBJ1-2; D might be TRBD1 (6 bases). Germline V gene data show CDR1 as MNHNS and CDR2 as SASEGT. Trimming took 7 bases from V and 2 from J, leaving 17 bases between them. This CDR3 is built from 15 residues. The CDR3, as DNA: TGTGCCAGCAACTACAATTGGGGGGCGAACTATGGCTACACCTTC. Translation: CASNYNWGANYGYTF.

The J gene is TRBJ1-1, the V gene TRBV7-8; D not certain. V lost 1 base to trimming and J lost 2 bases, with 8 bases between them. The CDR3 runs 14 residues. CDR1 SGHVS and CDR2 FQNEAQ come from the germline V gene. CDR3: CASSLERGNTEAFF. In DNA form, the CDR3 reads TGTGCCAGCAGCTTAGAACGGGGAAACACTGAAGCTTTCTTT. Together with reference TRBV7-8 and TRBJ1-1, the CDR3 gives the full variable domain: GAGVSQSPRYKVAKRGQDVALRCDPISGHVSLFWYQQALGQGPEFLTYFQNEAQLDKSGLPSDRFFAERPEGSVSTLKIQRTQQEDSAVYLCASSLERGNTEAFFGQGTRLTVV.

The gene calls are TRBV3-2 and TRBJ1-1. TRBV3-2 is a pseudogene segment. The CDR3 contains 9 residues. CDR3 sequence (DNA): TGTGCCAGCAGCCGTTCAGCTTTCTTT. It codes for CASSRSAFF.

The rearrangement links TRBV5-6 to TRBJ1-1; a possible D gene is TRBD1 (5 bases). With 3 bases removed from V and 2 bases from J, the gap between germline ends came to 17 bases. The CDR3 length is 16 residues. Germline assignment: CDR1 SGHDT and CDR2 YYEEEE. CDR3 in DNA: TGTGCCAGCAGCTCTTATCAAGGGGAGATTAACACTGAAGCTTTCTTT. This sequence encodes CASSSYQGEINTEAFF.

V usage is TRBV2 and J usage is TRBJ2-4; 7 nucleotides agree with TRBD1. J gave up 0 bases and V 3 bases, and 5 bases lay outside the gene matches. The CDR3 covers 16 residues. The V gene's germline CDR1 is SNHLY and CDR2 FYNNEI. The CDR3: CASSDDRVGAKNIQYF. The CDR3 region has the DNA TGTGCCAGCAGTGACGACAGGGTAGGAGCCAAAAACATTCAGTACTTC.

This clone was picked up one time. The chain has TRBV2 and TRBJ1-1, with D unresolved. The CDR3 consists of 14 residues. Trimming took off 2 bases at V and 8 bases at J, with 15 bases between the two ends. CDR1 and CDR2 from the germline V gene are SNHLY and FYNNEI. DNA for the CDR3: TGTGCCAGCAGTGAATCATTGTGGGGTACAGAAGCTTTCTTT. Protein product: CASSESLWGTEAFF.

The CDR3 DNA reads TGTGCCAGCAGTCGGGACCGGCCCGGTCAGCCCCAGCATTTT. Amino acids: CASSRDRPGQPQHF. The V and J genes are TRBV28 and TRBJ1-5, with a possible D match to TRBD1 (5 bases). Germline CDR1 is MDHEN and CDR2 is SYDVKM. The CDR3 runs to 14 residues. V gave up 5 bases and J gave up 6 bases, with 14 bases separating them.

This chain links TRBV28 with TRBJ2-1; a possible D gene is TRBD2 (6 bases). Germline V CDR1 and CDR2: MDHEN, SYDVKM. V gave up 5 bases and J gave up 0 bases, with 17 bases separating them. The CDR3 extends over 17 amino acids. The CDR3 bases are TGTGCCAGCAGTCCCCCCATTGGAGGGAACTCCTACAATGAGCAGTTCTTC. It yields the protein CASSPPIGGNSYNEQFF.

The chain employs TRBV7-2 and TRBJ1-1; 11 bases match TRBD1. CDR1 is SGHTA, CDR2 FQGNSA, per germline. The CDR3 covers 15 residues. V was pared by 5 bases and J by 7 bases, with 9 bases of the junction left unmatched. CDR3 in DNA: TGTGCCAGCAGCCCGGGACAGGGGGGACCCAATGAAGCTTTCTTT. Translating it yields CASSPGQGGPNEAFF. Full variable domain (missing parts from reference TRBV7-2 and TRBJ1-1): GAGVSQSPSNKVTEKGKDVELRCDPISGHTALYWYRQSLGQGLEFLIYFQGNSAPDKSGLPSDRFSAERTGGSVSTLTIQRTQQEDSAVYLCASSPGQGGPNEAFFGQGTRLTVV.

The chain recombines TRBV5-1 with TRBJ2-1, with a weak D call TRBD2 (6 bases). V was clipped by 4 bases and J by 1 base, with 15 bases between them. Germline-derived CDR1 and CDR2 are SGHRS and YFSETQ. The CDR3 length is 16 residues. The DNA of the CDR3 is TGCGCCAGCAGCCCGGGAGATTTCCCTTCCTACAATGAGCAGTTCTTC. Translated: CASSPGDFPSYNEQFF.

The DNA of the CDR3 is TGTGCCAGCAGCTCTACAGGTCGACCCTACAATGAGCAGTTCTTC. Amino acids: CASSSTGRPYNEQFF. V and J are TRBV28 and TRBJ2-1; possibly TRBD1 for D (5 bases). Trimming cost V 6 bases and J 2 bases, with 14 bases left between them. CDR3 length: 15 residues. From germline, CDR1 is MDHEN and CDR2 SYDVKM.

The chain links TRBV27 to TRBJ2-5; D might be TRBD2 (7 bases). The CDR3 runs 14 residues. The germline CDR1 and CDR2 sequences are MNHEY and SMNVEV (reference sequence). V lost 5 bases to trimming and J lost 5 bases, with 15 bases between them. This CDR3 reads CASSLQGGGETQYF. The CDR3 DNA sequence: TGTGCCAGCAGTCTACAGGGAGGGGGGGAGACCCAGTACTTC.

The chain couples TRBV7-2 to TRBJ2-1; 7 bases line up with TRBD2. V was pared by 5 bases and J by 2 bases, with 3 bases of the junction left unmatched. From germline, CDR1 is SGHTA and CDR2 FQGNSA. The CDR3 runs 14 residues. The CDR3 coding sequence is TGTGCCAGCAGCCGGGACTACGCCTACAATGAGCAGTTCTTC. Its translation: CASSRDYAYNEQFF.

The chain uses TRBV2 and TRBJ2-3; 10 nucleotides line up with TRBD2. The germline CDR1 and CDR2 sequences are SNHLY and FYNNEI. The CDR3 totals 15 residues. The V gene end was trimmed by 5 bases and the J gene end by 3 bases; junction bases not matched to a gene: 5. CDR3 in amino acids: CASSPRAGGTDTQYF. CDR3 nucleotides: TGTGCCAGCAGTCCCAGAGCGGGAGGGACAGATACGCAGTATTTT.

The CDR3 coding sequence is TGTGCCAGCAGTTTGACGGCAACCGGGGAGCTGTTTTTT. Residues: CASSLTATGELFF. The chain links TRBV28 to TRBJ2-2; no reliable D call. The CDR3 has 13 residues. Germline values: CDR1 MDHEN, CDR2 SYDVKM. V was shortened by 3 bases and J by 5 bases, with 7 bases between the two germline ends.

The chain has TRBV5-1 and TRBJ2-5; D is unclear. The CDR3 runs 13 residues. Trimming removed 6 bases from V and 5 bases from J, with 14 bases in between. Germline V gives CDR1 SGHRS, CDR2 YFSETQ. CDR3 in amino acids: CASTLSSRETQYF. Here the CDR3 DNA reads TGCGCCAGCACTCTTAGTAGTCGGGAGACCCAGTACTTC.

For the CDR3, the DNA is TGTGCCACCAGCAGAGAAGGGGCCGAGCAGTACTTC. Translation: CATSREGAEQYF. The rearrangement links TRBV15 to TRBJ2-7; possibly TRBD1 for D (5 bases). With 0 bases removed from V and 6 bases from J, the gap between germline ends came to 6 bases. Germline V CDR1 and CDR2: LNHNV, YYDKDF (reference sequence). The CDR3 is 12 residues long.

The chain has TRBV5-1 and TRBJ2-1; 8 bases match TRBD1. The V gene's germline CDR1 is SGHRS and CDR2 YFSETQ. This CDR3 is 15 amino acids long. J lost 0 bases, V lost 6 bases, and 5 bases had no gene match. As DNA, the CDR3 is TGCGCCAGCACCGGGACAGGAAGCTCCTACAATGAGCAGTTCTTC. Protein: CASTGTGSSYNEQFF.

V is TRBV5-1 and J is TRBJ2-2; the D gene is possibly TRBD1 (5 bases). Deletions cut 3 bases from V and 1 base from J, with 7 bases between. Per germline, CDR1 SGHRS and CDR2 YFSETQ. The CDR3 contains 14 residues. The CDR3 region is CASSSQGNTGELFF. Here the CDR3 DNA reads TGCGCCAGCAGCTCGCAGGGGAACACCGGGGAGCTGTTTTTT.